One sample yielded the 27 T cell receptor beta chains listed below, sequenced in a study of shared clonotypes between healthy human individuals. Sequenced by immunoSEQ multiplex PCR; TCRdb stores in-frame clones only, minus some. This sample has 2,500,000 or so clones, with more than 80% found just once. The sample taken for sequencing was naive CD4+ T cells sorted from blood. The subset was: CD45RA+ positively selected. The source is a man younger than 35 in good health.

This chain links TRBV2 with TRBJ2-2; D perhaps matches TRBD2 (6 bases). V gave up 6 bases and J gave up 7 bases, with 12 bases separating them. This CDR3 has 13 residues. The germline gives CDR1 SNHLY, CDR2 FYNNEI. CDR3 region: CASSREAVGELFF. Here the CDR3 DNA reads TGTGCCAGCAGCAGGGAGGCAGTCGGGGAGCTGTTTTTT.

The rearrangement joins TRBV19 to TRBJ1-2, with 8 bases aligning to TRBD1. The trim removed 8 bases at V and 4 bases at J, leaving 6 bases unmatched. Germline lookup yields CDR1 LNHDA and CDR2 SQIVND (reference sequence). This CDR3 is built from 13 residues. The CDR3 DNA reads TGTGCCAGTGGAACAGGGGGGGTCTATGGCTACACCTTC. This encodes CASGTGGVYGYTF.

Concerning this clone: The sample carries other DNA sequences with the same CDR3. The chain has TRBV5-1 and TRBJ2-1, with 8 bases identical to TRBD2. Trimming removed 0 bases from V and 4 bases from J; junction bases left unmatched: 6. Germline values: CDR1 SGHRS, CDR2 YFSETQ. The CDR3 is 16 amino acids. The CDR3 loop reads CASSLAGTSSYNEQFF. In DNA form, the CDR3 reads TGCGCCAGCAGCTTGGCAGGGACTAGTAGTTACAATGAGCAGTTCTTC.

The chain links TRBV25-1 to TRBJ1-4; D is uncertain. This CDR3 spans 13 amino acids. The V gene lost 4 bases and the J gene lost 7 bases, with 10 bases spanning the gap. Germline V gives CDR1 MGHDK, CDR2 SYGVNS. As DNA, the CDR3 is TGTGCCAGCAGTGCCTCGAAGGGTGAAAAACTGTTTTTT. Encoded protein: CASSASKGEKLFF.

The CDR3 DNA is TGTGCCAGCAGCTTAGCGTCGGCAGGGGGTAATGAAAAACTGTTTTTT. This encodes CASSLASAGGNEKLFF. The rearrangement links TRBV7-2 to TRBJ1-4; 7 bases match TRBD1. The V segment lost 0 bases and the J segment 4 bases; nucleotides outside the gene matches: 5. This CDR3 is 16 amino acids long. Germline loops: CDR1 SGHTA, CDR2 FQGNSA.

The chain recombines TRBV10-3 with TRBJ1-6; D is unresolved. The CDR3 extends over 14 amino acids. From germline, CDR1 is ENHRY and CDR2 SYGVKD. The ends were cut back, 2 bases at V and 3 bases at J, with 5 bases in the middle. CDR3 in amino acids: CAISERFYNSPLHF. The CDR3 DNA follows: TGTGCCATCAGTGAGCGTTTCTATAATTCACCCCTCCACTTT.

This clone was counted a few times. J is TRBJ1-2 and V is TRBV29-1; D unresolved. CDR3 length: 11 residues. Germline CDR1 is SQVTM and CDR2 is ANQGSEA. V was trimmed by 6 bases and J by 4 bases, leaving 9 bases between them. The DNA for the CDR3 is TGCAGCGTGGGCGAGAGCTATGGCTACACCTTC. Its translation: CSVGESYGYTF. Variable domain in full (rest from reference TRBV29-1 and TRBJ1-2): SAVISQKPSRDICQRGTSLTIQCQVDSQVTMMFWYRQQPGQSLTLIATANQGSEATYESGFVIDKFPISRPNLTFSTLTVSNMSPEDSSIYLCSVGESYGYTFGSGTRLTVV.

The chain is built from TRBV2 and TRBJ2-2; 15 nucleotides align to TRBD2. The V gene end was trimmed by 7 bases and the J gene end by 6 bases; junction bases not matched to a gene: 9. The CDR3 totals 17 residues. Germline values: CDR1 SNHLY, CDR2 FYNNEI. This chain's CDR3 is CASTMEGLAGGAGELFF. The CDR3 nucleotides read TGTGCCAGCACCATGGAGGGACTAGCGGGAGGAGCCGGGGAGCTGTTTTTT. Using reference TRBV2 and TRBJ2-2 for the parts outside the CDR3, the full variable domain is EPEVTQTPSHQVTQMGQEVILRCVPISNHLYFYWYRQILGQKVEFLVSFYNNEISEKSEIFDDQFSVERPDGSNFTLKIRSTKLEDSAMYFCASTMEGLAGGAGELFFGEGSRLTVL.

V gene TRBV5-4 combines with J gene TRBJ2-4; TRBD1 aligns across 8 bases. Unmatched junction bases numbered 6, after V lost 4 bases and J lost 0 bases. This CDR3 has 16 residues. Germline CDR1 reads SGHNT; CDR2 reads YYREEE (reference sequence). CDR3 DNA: TGTGCCAGCAGCCTCGGACAGGGATTAGCCAAAAACATTCAGTACTTC. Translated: CASSLGQGLAKNIQYF.

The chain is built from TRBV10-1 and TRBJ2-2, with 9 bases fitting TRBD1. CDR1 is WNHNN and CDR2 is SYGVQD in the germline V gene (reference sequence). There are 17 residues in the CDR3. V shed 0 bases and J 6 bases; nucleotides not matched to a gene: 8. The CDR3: CASSESFWTGAPGELFF. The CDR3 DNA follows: TGCGCCAGCAGTGAGTCTTTTTGGACAGGGGCCCCCGGGGAGCTGTTTTTT.

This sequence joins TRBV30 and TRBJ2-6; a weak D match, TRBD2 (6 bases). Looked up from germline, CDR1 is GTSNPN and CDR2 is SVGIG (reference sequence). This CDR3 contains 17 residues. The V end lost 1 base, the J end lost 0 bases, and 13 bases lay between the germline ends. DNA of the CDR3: TGTGCCTGGAGTGAGAAGACTAGAAACTCTGGGGCCAACGTCCTGACTTTC. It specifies CAWSEKTRNSGANVLTF.

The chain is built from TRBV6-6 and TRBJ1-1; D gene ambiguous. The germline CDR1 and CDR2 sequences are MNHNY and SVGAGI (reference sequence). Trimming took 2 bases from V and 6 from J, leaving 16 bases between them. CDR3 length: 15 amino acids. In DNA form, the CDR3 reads TGTGCCAGCAGTTACGACCGTTTTATCGGGCCTGAAGCTTTCTTT. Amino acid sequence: CASSYDRFIGPEAFF.

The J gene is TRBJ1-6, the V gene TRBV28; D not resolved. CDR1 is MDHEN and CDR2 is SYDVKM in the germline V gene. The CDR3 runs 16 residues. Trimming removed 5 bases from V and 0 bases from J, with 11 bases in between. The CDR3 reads CASSQELSSYNSPLHF. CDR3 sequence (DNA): TGTGCCAGCAGTCAAGAACTGAGCTCCTATAATTCACCCCTCCACTTT.

The CDR3, as DNA: TGTGCCAGCAGTGATCGAGCGTCTGGAATTATGGCGAACACCGGGGAGCTGTTTTTT. Its protein product is CASSDRASGIMANTGELFF. The J gene is TRBJ2-2, the V gene TRBV27; D remains unclear. The CDR3 is made up of 19 amino acids. V was pared by 5 bases and J by 0 bases, with 22 bases between. Germline CDR1 and CDR2: MNHEY and SMNVEV (reference sequence).

CDR3 region: CASSLSGFSQHF. The CDR3 DNA reads as TGTGCCAGCAGTTTATCGGGGTTCTCTCAGCATTTT. The J gene is TRBJ1-5, the V gene TRBV28; D is unresolved. The CDR3 loop spans 12 amino acids. CDR1 is MDHEN, CDR2 SYDVKM, per germline. Trimming cost V 1 base and J 13 bases, with 11 bases left between them.

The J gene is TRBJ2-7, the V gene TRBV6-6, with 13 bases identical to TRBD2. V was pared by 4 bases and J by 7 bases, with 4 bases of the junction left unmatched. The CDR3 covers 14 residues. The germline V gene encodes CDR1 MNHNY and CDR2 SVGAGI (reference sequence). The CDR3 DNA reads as TGTGCCAGCAGTTGGACTAGCGGGAGTATAGAGCAGTACTTC. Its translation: CASSWTSGSIEQYF.

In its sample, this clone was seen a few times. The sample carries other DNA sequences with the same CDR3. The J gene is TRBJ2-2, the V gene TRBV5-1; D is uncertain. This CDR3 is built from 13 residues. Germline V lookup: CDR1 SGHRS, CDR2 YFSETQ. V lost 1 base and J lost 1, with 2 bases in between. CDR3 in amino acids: CASSLRNTGELFF. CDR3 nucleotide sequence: TGCGCCAGCAGCTTGAGGAACACCGGGGAGCTGTTTTTT.

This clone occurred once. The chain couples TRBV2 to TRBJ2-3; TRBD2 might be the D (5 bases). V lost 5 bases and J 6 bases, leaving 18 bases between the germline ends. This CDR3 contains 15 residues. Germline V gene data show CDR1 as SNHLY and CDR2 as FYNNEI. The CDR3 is CASSFGRGGWDTQYF. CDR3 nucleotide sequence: TGTGCCAGCAGTTTTGGGCGCGGCGGGTGGGATACGCAGTATTTT.

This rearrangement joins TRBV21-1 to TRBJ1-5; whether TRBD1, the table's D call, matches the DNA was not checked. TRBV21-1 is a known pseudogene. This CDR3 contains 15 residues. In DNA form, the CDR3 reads TGTGCCAGCAGCAAACAGGGGCAGGTACGGCAGCCCCAGCATTTT. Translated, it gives CASSKQGQVRQPQHF.

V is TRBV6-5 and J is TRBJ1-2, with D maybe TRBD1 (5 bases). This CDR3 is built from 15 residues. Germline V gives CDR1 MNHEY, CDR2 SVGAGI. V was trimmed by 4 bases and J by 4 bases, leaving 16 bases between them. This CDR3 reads CASSSRLGEVYGYTF. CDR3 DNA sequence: TGTGCCAGCAGTTCGCGGCTGGGGGAGGTCTATGGCTACACCTTC.

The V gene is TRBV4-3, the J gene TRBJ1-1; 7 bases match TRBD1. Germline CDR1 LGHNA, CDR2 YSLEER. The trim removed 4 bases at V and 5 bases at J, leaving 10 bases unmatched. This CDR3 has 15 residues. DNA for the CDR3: TGCGCCAGCAGCCTCCTACAGGGGACGAATACTGAAGCTTTCTTT. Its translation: CASSLLQGTNTEAFF.

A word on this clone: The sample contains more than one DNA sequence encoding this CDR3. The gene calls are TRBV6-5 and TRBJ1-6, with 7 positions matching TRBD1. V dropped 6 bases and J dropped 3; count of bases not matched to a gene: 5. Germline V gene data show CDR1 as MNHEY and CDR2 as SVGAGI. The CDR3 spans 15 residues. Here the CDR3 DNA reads TGTGCCAGCAGGCCGGGACAGATCTATAATTCACCCCTCCACTTT. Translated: CASRPGQIYNSPLHF.

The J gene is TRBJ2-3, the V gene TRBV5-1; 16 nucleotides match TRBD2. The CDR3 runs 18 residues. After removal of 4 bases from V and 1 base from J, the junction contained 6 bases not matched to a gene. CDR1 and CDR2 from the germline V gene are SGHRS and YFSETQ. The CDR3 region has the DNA TGCGCCAGCAGCACACCGGGACTAGCGGGAGGGGGCACAGATACGCAGTATTTT. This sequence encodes CASSTPGLAGGGTDTQYF.

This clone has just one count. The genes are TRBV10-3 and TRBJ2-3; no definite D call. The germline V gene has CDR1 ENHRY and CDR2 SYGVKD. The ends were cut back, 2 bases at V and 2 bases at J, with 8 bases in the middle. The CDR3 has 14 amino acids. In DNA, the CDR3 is TGTGCCATCAGTGAGGGCCCGACCACAGATACGCAGTATTTT. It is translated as CAISEGPTTDTQYF.

The CDR3 coding sequence is TGTGCCAGCAATAACGGCGTCTATGGCTACACCTTC. Its translation is CASNNGVYGYTF. The chain is built from TRBV6-5 and TRBJ1-2; D is uncertain. Looked up from germline, CDR1 is MNHEY and CDR2 is SVGAGI. The V gene lost 7 bases and the J gene lost 4 bases, with 10 bases spanning the gap. The CDR3 is 12 residues long.

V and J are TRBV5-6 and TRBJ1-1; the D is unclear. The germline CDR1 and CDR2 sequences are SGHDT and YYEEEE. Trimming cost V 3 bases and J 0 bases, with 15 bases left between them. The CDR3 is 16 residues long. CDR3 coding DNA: TGTGCCAGCAGCTCAGAGGTATGGCAGATGAACACTGAAGCTTTCTTT. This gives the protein CASSSEVWQMNTEAFF.

Here the CDR3 DNA reads TGCAGCGTCCAATGGAACTATGGCTACACCTTC. Its protein product is CSVQWNYGYTF. The chain links TRBV29-1 to TRBJ1-2; D remains ambiguous. V dropped 6 bases and J dropped 2 bases, with 7 bases sitting between them. Germline V CDR1 and CDR2: SQVTM, ANQGSEA. The CDR3 loop spans 11 amino acids.